This T cell receptor beta chain was identified in a study of identical twins listed by TCRdb under 2016. For context, the study as a whole: TCR alpha and beta repertoires from monozygotic twins, unrelated adults of various ages and cord blood were deep-sequenced to test whether fetal clonotypes persist. To rule out contamination, the twin experiments were replicated at different times with different library preparation protocols.

What the research found in general, with its limitations: Conclusions relied on cross-sectional statistical analysis, since the same donors could not be followed over many years. Compared with coincidental sharing between unrelated individuals, out-of-frame TCR alpha sequences shared between twins showed an excess of sequences with low generation probability. Zero-insertion analyses could be partly confounded by invariant T cells such as MAIT and iNKT, although diverse VJ usage argued against such confounding for most clonotypes. Abundant cord blood beta clonotypes carried fewer insertions; young adult naive repertoires showed a weaker similar trend, while memory repertoires showed none. Out-of-frame TCR alpha sharing in monozygotic twins was systematically underestimated by recombination models, whereas sharing between unrelated individuals was in agreement with the recombination models. The excess sharing between twins in beta out-of-frame sequences was weaker because fewer shared sequences reduced the signal-to-noise ratio.

There are many counts of this clonotype. What antigen it recognizes has not been identified. It has no much larger one-base neighbor in the sample; base qualities were not kept. Only healthy Caucasian donors were included. Three pairs of female monozygotic twins, all aged roughly 18 to 30 years, made up the twin cohort. Positive isolation kits from Invitrogen were used to isolate the CD4+ and CD8+ T cell populations. V is pared back by 0 bases and J by 7 bases, with 4 bases lying between the germline termini. CDR1 and CDR2, looked up from the germline V gene (reference sequence), are LNHNV and YYDKDF. Counted from cysteine to phenylalanine, this CDR3 has 13 amino acids. Only the CDR3 DNA stays, 39 bases, in frame from base 1. Libraries were made using 5' RACE. The instrument given in TCRdb is Illumina HiSeq 2000. A universal primer binding site was introduced by template switching, and a unique molecular identifier was present in the final cDNA, enabling accurate counting of TCR cDNA molecules. First-strand cDNA for TCR alpha and beta chains was synthesized from specific primers in the conserved constant-segment region. To control for contamination, every cDNA library was double barcoded, receiving both a SMART-Mk sample barcode and Illumina barcodes. TruSeq adapter sequences, together with Illumina sample barcodes, were added in two successive PCR steps. The Illumina HiSeq platform was used with custom primers to sequence TCR alpha and beta cDNA libraries. Processing in the source paper ran as follows. MiGEC processed the raw reads to extract unique molecular identifiers, while MiXCR was used to determine the CDR3 positions. Recombination models were inferred per individual with the repgenHMM and IGoR tools using an EM algorithm. The analysis of shared clonotypes was done with the tcR package in R, with sharing normalized by the product of cloneset sizes. Out-of-frame nonproductive sequences were analyzed to study raw recombination free of thymic and clonal selection effects. The raw public reads went through TCRdb reprocessing: fastp at Q25, MiXCR clone calling, in-frame beta chains kept. Here each entry gathers all rows of one CDR3 protein and keeps the most common genes and DNA. It is TCRdb's table, rather than the study itself, that gives the V and J calls and clone size. Within this sample are 450,000 to 500,000 distinct CDR3 sequences, with around 15% of them counted one time only. In total, the top ten clones hold approximately 1% of the sample.

This sample was shared with a second study, whose subject was yellow fever vaccine responses in identical twins. Looking at the second paper: According to the authors, the vaccine-induced T cell response in identical twins seemed to be partly convergent and partly specific to each individual. In the study, vaccine-responding T cell clones were precisely tracked in identical twins.

This sequence was found in a woman under 30 in good health. The chain is made from TRBV15 and TRBJ2-6, with the identity of the D gene unclear. Input material: CD4+ T cells sorted from blood. The DNA sequence is TGTGCCACCAGCAGAGATTTCGCCAACGTCCTGACTTTC. This encodes CATSRDFANVLTF.